These 3 T cell receptor beta chains came from one sample sequenced in a study of T-cell reconstitution after alpha-beta-depleted transplantation in children. Preparation of the TCRbeta library was carried out with unique molecular identifiers. TCRdb reanalysed the PCR reads using MiXCR and keeps one entry per CDR3 protein. Of approximately 490,000 distinct CDR3 sequences in the sample, more than 9% were seen once. The specimen comprised PBMCs, sampled before TCRalphabeta/CD19-depleted stem cell transplant. Every receptor here comes from a child under 10 years old with inherited bone marrow failure, due to receive a stem cell transplant.

V is TRBV7-9 and J is TRBJ1-5; 7 bases match TRBD1. CDR1 and CDR2 from the germline V gene are SEHNR and FQNEAQ (reference sequence). Losses at the gene ends were 1 base for V and 4 bases for J; bases not matched to a gene: 7. The CDR3 is 16 amino acids. This CDR3 is CASSLGVGQNNQPQHF. The CDR3, as DNA: TGTGCCAGCAGCTTAGGGGTGGGACAGAATAATCAGCCCCAGCATTTT.

The chain employs TRBV12-3 or TRBV12-4 and TRBJ1-2, with 9 positions matching TRBD1. Trimming cost V 3 bases and J 8 bases; bases outside gene matches: 10. This CDR3 comprises 15 residues. The CDR3 sequence: CASSFPQGQGGGYTF. The CDR3 nucleotides read TGTGCCAGCAGTTTCCCGCAGGGACAGGGTGGAGGCTACACCTTC.

This clonotype was counted ten times or more. The V and J genes are TRBV12-3 or TRBV12-4 and TRBJ2-3, with unresolved D. V was trimmed by 0 bases and J by 6 bases, leaving 10 bases between them. The CDR3 loop spans 14 amino acids. CDR3 region: CASSLAPTSDTQYF. In DNA, the CDR3 is TGTGCCAGCAGTTTAGCGCCGACCTCGGATACGCAGTATTTT.